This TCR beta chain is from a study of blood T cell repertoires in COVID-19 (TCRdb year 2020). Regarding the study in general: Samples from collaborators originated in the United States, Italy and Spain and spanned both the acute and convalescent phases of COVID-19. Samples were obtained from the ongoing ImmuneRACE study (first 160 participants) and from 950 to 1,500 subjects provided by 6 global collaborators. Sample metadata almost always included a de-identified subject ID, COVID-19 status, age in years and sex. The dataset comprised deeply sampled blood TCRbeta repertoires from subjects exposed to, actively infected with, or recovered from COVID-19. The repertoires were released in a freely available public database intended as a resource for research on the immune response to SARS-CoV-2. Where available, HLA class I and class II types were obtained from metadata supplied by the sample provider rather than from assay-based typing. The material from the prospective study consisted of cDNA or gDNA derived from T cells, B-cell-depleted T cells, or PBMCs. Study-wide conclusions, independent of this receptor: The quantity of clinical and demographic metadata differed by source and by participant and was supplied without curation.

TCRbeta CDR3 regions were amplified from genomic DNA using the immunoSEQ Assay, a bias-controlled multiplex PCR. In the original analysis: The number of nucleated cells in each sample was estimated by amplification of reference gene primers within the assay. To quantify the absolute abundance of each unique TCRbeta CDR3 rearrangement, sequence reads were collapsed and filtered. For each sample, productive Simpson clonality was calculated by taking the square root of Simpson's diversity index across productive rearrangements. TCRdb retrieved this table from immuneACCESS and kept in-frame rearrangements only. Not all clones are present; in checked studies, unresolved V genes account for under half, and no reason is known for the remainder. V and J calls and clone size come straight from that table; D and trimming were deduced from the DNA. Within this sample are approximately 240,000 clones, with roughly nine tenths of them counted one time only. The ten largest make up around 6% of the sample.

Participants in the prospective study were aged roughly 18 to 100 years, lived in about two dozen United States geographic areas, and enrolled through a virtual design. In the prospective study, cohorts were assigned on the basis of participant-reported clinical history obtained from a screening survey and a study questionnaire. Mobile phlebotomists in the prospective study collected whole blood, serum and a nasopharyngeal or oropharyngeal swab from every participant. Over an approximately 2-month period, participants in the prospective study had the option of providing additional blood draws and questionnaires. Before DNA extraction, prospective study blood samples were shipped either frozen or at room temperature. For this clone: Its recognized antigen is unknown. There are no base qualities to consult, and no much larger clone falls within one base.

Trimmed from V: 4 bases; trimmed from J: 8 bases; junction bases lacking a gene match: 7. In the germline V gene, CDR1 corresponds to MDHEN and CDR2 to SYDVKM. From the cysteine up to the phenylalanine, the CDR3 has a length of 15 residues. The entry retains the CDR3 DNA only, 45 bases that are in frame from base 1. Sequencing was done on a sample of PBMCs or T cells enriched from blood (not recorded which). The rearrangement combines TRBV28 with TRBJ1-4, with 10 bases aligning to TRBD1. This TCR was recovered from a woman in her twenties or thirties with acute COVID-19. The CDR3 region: CASSWDRGRREKLFF. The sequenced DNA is TGTGCCAGCAGTTGGGACAGGGGAAGAAGGGAAAAACTGTTTTTT. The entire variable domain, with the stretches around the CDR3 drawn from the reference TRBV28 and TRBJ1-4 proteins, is DVKVTQSSRYLVKRTGEKVFLECVQDMDHENMFWYRQDPGLGLRLIYFSYDVKMKEKGDIPEGYSVSREKKERFSLILESASTNQTSMYLCASSWDRGRREKLFFGSGTQLSVL.